The entry below gives a single T cell receptor (beta chain) sequence along with its context. Its target is unknown. Given a far larger clone just one base away, this is likely a sequencing read error. Other DNA sequences of this sample code for an identical CDR3. The data originate from a study of shared clonotypes between healthy human individuals. Germline CDR1 reads WNHNN; CDR2 reads SYGVQD (reference sequence). This CDR3 is 12 amino acids long. General study results and limits: A limitation of the genetic and exposure-history diversity represented arose from few donors.

Replicate PCRs were loaded with approximately 310 ng DNA from unsorted PBMC, about 32,000 T cell genomes. Unsorted PBMC DNA was run through sequencing on ten immunoSEQ deep assay plates. Repertoires were generated with immunoSEQ multiplex PCR, while TCRdb's copy carries only in-frame clones and drops some. Among 470,000 or so clones listed, approximately 81% were seen once. Donation came from healthy HIV-negative adults that had no recent acute infections or vaccinations. The sequence was obtained from a woman between 40 and 55 years old in good health. Some clones in this sample may be carry-over from other donors' samples. The genes are TRBV10-1 and TRBJ2-7; D gene unclear. Sequenced sample: PBMCs. As DNA, the CDR3 is TGCGCCAGCAGTGAGTCAGGCTACGAGCAGTACTTT. Protein product: CASSESGYEQYF.